This record concerns one T cell receptor (beta chain) sequence. What it binds is not known. A much larger clone differs from this one at a single base, so this may be a read error. A single record per CDR3 protein comes from TCRdb applying MiXCR to the RACE reads. The sample records nearly 350,000 distinct CDR3 sequences, approximately 6.3% being singletons. Regarding time point: patch test 1, 2 weeks after DPC sensitization. Treatment meaning: therapeutic diphenylcyclopropenone sensitization with weekly scalp DPC. The data were taken from a study of human T cells and chemical hapten exposure. The study's findings and limits: Once DPC sensitization occurred, TCRs above 1 in 1000 frequency showed no change.

The CDR3 sequence is 13 residues long. V lost 7 bases and J 4 bases, leaving 13 bases between the germline ends. The chain uses TRBV12-3 or TRBV12-4 and TRBJ2-5; no clear D. Specimen: whole blood, collected in connection with sensitization to the hapten diphenylcyclopropenone (DPC). This TCR was recovered from a woman aged 18 to 35 with alopecia areata. Some clones in this sample may be carry-over from other donors' samples. The CDR3 DNA follows: TGTGCCAGCACCCCATCCTCACCAGAGACCCAGTACTTC. It yields the protein CASTPSSPETQYF.